This T cell receptor beta chain was captured by sequencing in a study of T cell responses to AZD1222 COVID-19 vaccine. Across the whole study: The study pooled second doses at about 4 or about 12 weeks. Findings of the study overall: Clonal diversity was possibly underestimated, and the donors were mostly white British, with more females. Mapped onto spike, vaccine-associated CD4 TCRs spanned it and were dominant at 160-218 and 743-854. Within unmutated variant regions lay the reported targets of nearly half of spike-specific TCRs.

Assay used: immunoSEQ multiplex PCR; TCRdb lists only in-frame clones, some missing. Altogether about 150,000 clones are present, about 91% being singletons, with the ten largest covering 2.2%. Comments on this clone: Its antigen is not known.

CDR1 is MNHEY, CDR2 SMNVEV, per germline (reference sequence). This CDR3 contains 16 residues. V was shortened by 2 bases and J by 4 bases, with 17 bases between the two germline ends. The rearrangement joins TRBV27 to TRBJ1-2; TRBD1 is a possible D gene (6 bases). The receptor was isolated from an adult in good health. Sequenced here: peripheral blood, sampled on day 0 of AZD1222 vaccination. Written as DNA, the CDR3 is TGTGCCAGCAGTTTAGAGATAAACAGGGACCCCTATGGCTACACCTTC. Encoded protein: CASSLEINRDPYGYTF.